This T cell receptor (beta chain) appears in the sequencing data of a study of stem cell transplantation in POMP-related autoinflammatory disease. Study-level findings and limits: PRAID patients trended toward lower TRB diversity and higher clonality in all analyzed T-cell subsets.

A note on this clone: Its target is not known.

From germline, CDR1 is MDHEN and CDR2 SYDVKM. The CDR3 consists of 14 residues. The V and J ends lost 5 bases and 0 bases respectively, with 10 bases between them. The repertoire was sequenced with immunoSEQ multiplex PCR; TCRdb's copy has only in-frame clones and lacks some. The sample has thousands of clones, about 91% seen once. The chain combines TRBV28 with TRBJ1-2, with D unresolved. Specimen: CD4+ follicular helper T cells (Tfh) from PBMCs, collected after stem cell transplantation. The origin of this receptor is a human patient with POMP-related autoinflammation and immune dysregulation (PRAID). The graft donor may be the source of some T cells. In DNA form, the CDR3 reads TGTGCCAGCAGTCTACTTGGGGCTAACTATGGCTACACCTTC. Its protein is CASSLLGANYGYTF.